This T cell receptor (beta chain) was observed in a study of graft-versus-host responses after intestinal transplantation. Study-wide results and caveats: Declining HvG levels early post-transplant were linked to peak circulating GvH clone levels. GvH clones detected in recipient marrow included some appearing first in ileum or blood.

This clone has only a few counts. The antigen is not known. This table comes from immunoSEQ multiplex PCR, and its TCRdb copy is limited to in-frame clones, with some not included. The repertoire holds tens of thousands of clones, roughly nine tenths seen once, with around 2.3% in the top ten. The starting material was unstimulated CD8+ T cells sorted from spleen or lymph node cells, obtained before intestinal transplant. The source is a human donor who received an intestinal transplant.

Here the CDR3 DNA reads TGTGCCAGCAGGGATACAGTGATCTCCTATAATTCACCCCTCCACTTT. Translating gives CASRDTVISYNSPLHF. The chain employs TRBV21-1 and TRBJ1-6; no check of the table's D call, TRBD1, against the DNA was made. TRBV21-1 is labeled a pseudogene. The CDR3 totals 16 residues.